This T cell receptor (beta chain) was observed in a study of cytomegalovirus exposure and HLA in healthy donors. The CDR3 runs 15 residues. V was shortened by 5 bases and J by 4 bases, with 17 bases between the two germline ends. Germline V CDR1 and CDR2: SEHNR, FQNEAQ (reference sequence). Study-wide results and limits: Association with HLA alleles at 0.05 false discovery rate was found for 16,951 TCR beta sequences in a later analysis. Links to common viral pathogens appeared, in a later analysis, for several of the most significant clusters.

With regard to this clone: The antigen is unknown.

The PCR had 60 Vbeta and 13 Jbeta primers. TCRdb's table, derived via immunoSEQ multiplex PCR, lists solely in-frame clones and lacks some. Of about 130,000 clones detected, less than 80% appear once; the ten largest clones hold about 4.4%. This receptor was taken from a man aged 50 or older in good health and CMV-seropositive. The specimen sequenced was PBMCs. The chain couples TRBV7-9 to TRBJ1-1; D is perhaps TRBD1 (6 bases). The CDR3 spells CASSLQQGTSTEAFF. In DNA, the CDR3 is TGTGCCAGCAGCCTCCAACAGGGTACGTCCACTGAAGCTTTCTTT.